Presented here are 19 T cell receptor beta chains from one specimen sequenced in a study of CD8+ T cells in alopecia areata. Extraction of RNA preceded its reverse transcription into cDNA, which served as the sequencing template. TCRdb keeps only in-frame clones here, not all; method: immunoSEQ multiplex PCR. The sample includes tens of thousands of clones, around half of them seen just once. Researchers sorted CD4+ cells into CD25+CD127- cells for roughly 5 patients. Sequencing input: CD4+ Tregs sorted from blood. These receptors were taken from a human donor with alopecia areata.

A few counts support this clone. The chain carries TRBV7-9 and TRBJ1-1; D unclear. Trimming took 4 bases from V and 10 from J, leaving 13 bases between them. Germline assignment: CDR1 SEHNR and CDR2 FQNEAQ (reference sequence). The CDR3 extends over 12 amino acids. The CDR3 protein is CASSSWEGAAFF. In nucleotides, the CDR3 is TGTGCCAGCAGCTCCTGGGAAGGTGCAGCTTTCTTT.

This clone has only a few counts. This chain uses TRBV7-2 with TRBJ1-5; D unresolved. Trimming stripped 5 bases from V and 1 base from J, with 9 bases between. The CDR3 totals 14 residues. In germline, CDR1 is SGHTA, CDR2 FQGNSA. CDR3 in amino acids: CASSTTSSNQPQHF. The CDR3 DNA reads TGTGCCAGCAGCACGACATCGAGCAATCAGCCCCAGCATTTT.

The genes are TRBV25-1 and TRBJ1-1; a possible D gene is TRBD1 (6 bases). The CDR3 loop spans 14 amino acids. Germline V gene sequence: CDR1 MGHDK, CDR2 SYGVNS. V was clipped by 6 bases and J by 2 bases, with 13 bases between them. CDR3 nucleotide sequence: TGTGCCAGCAGGTCGCCAGGGGCTAACACTGAAGCTTTCTTT. Encoded protein: CASRSPGANTEAFF. Together with reference TRBV25-1 and TRBJ1-1, the CDR3 gives the full variable domain: EADIYQTPRYLVIGTGKKITLECSQTMGHDKMYWYQQDPGMELHLIHYSYGVNSTEKGDLSSESTVSRIRTEHFPLTLESARPSHTSQYLCASRSPGANTEAFFGQGTRLTVV.

The chain recombines TRBV7-2 with TRBJ2-2; 9 bases align to TRBD1. The germline gives CDR1 SGHTA, CDR2 FQGNSA. This CDR3 has 18 residues. The V segment lost 5 bases and the J segment 6 bases; nucleotides outside the gene matches: 16. The CDR3 here is CASSLTPAGTGYPGELFF. Here the CDR3 DNA reads TGTGCCAGCAGCCTTACCCCTGCCGGGACAGGGTATCCCGGGGAGCTGTTTTTT.

This chain connects TRBV5-4 to TRBJ2-5; maybe TRBD2 (6 bases). This CDR3 has 15 amino acids. Trimming removed 2 bases at V and 4 bases at J, with 15 bases between. Germline V gene data show CDR1 as SGHNT and CDR2 as YYREEE (reference sequence). This CDR3 reads CASSLTRETGETQYF. In DNA, the CDR3 is TGTGCCAGCAGCTTAACTCGGGAGACTGGAGAGACCCAGTACTTC.

This clone was seen once. The J gene is TRBJ2-7, the V gene TRBV28, with TRBD2 matching over 7 bases. In germline, CDR1 is MDHEN, CDR2 SYDVKM. The CDR3 has 14 residues. The J segment lost 3 bases and the V segment lost 5 bases, leaving 7 bases of the junction unmatched. CDR3 region: CASSPSGHLYEQYF. CDR3 in DNA: TGTGCCAGCAGTCCTAGCGGCCACCTCTACGAGCAGTACTTC.

V gene TRBV6-4 combines with J gene TRBJ2-7; 7 nucleotides line up with TRBD2. V was pared by 0 bases and J by 3 bases, with 17 bases of the junction left unmatched. This CDR3 has 19 residues. Germline-derived CDR1 and CDR2 are MRHNA and SNTAGT. The CDR3 is CASSDSAIFSAGELYEQYF. The CDR3 nucleotides are TGTGCCAGCAGTGACTCCGCCATTTTTAGTGCGGGAGAGCTCTACGAGCAGTACTTC.

This clone was observed a few times. V usage is TRBV5-1 and J usage is TRBJ2-1; D is undetermined. V shed 7 bases and J shed 10 bases, with 12 bases lying between them. This CDR3 has 11 residues. CDR1 and CDR2 (germline): SGHRS, YFSETQ. CDR3 sequence reads: CASRLTTEQFF. Written as DNA, the CDR3 is TGCGCCAGCCGCCTCACCACAGAGCAGTTCTTC. Using reference TRBV5-1 and TRBJ2-1 for the parts outside the CDR3, the full variable domain is KAGVTQTPRYLIKTRGQQVTLSCSPISGHRSVSWYQQTPGQGLQFLFEYFSETQRNKGNFPGRFSGRQFSNSRSEMNVSTLELGDSALYLCASRLTTEQFFGPGTRLTVL.

This clone appeared a few times. This chain joins TRBV29-1 and TRBJ1-4; D perhaps matches TRBD1 (6 bases). The V gene's germline CDR1 is SQVTM and CDR2 ANQGSEA. Trimming cost V 5 bases and J 7 bases, with 14 bases left between them. The CDR3 totals 13 residues. As DNA, the CDR3 is TGCAGCGTTCTCACAGGGTACCGTGAAAAACTGTTTTTT. Protein sequence: CSVLTGYREKLFF.

J is TRBJ2-7 and V is TRBV7-2, with 11 bases fitting TRBD2. After removal of 4 bases from V and 6 bases from J, the junction contained 2 bases not matched to a gene. The germline V gene has CDR1 SGHTA and CDR2 FQGNSA. The CDR3 has 13 residues. CDR3 DNA sequence: TGTGCCAGCAGCTCCCTAGCGGGGGGCGAGCAGTACTTC. This sequence encodes CASSSLAGGEQYF.

The CDR3 DNA reads TGTGCCAGCAGCTGGGACAGAGGACTCTACGAGCAGTACTTC. This gives the protein CASSWDRGLYEQYF. This chain connects TRBV7-2 to TRBJ2-7; TRBD1 aligns across 7 bases. With V trimmed by 4 bases and J by 3 bases, 6 bases remained unmatched. CDR1 and CDR2 (germline): SGHTA, FQGNSA. The CDR3 length is 14 residues.

The genes are TRBV4-1 and TRBJ2-4, with TRBD2 matching over 7 bases. V was clipped by 1 base and J by 0 bases; unmatched bases: 9. The CDR3 runs to 18 residues. Germline CDR1 reads MGHRA; CDR2 reads YSYEKL. In nucleotides, the CDR3 is TGCGCCAGCAGCCAAGTATCAGCGGGGTCATCAGCCAAAAACATTCAGTACTTC. This sequence encodes CASSQVSAGSSAKNIQYF.

The chain combines TRBV5-1 with TRBJ2-3; tentative D call: TRBD2 (7 bases). CDR1 SGHRS and CDR2 YFSETQ come from the germline V gene. CDR3 length equals 15 residues. Deletions cut 0 bases from V and 2 bases from J, with 10 bases between. CDR3 amino acids: CASSLAGGSTDTQYF. In DNA, the CDR3 is TGCGCCAGCAGCTTGGCGGGGGGCTCCACAGATACGCAGTATTTT.

This clone occurred a few times. CDR3 loop: CASSPQVSETQYF. As DNA, the CDR3 is TGCGCCAGCAGCCCACAGGTATCCGAGACCCAGTACTTC. V usage is TRBV5-1 and J usage is TRBJ2-5; weak D call: TRBD1 (5 bases). Deletions cut 4 bases from V and 5 bases from J, with 12 bases between. In germline, CDR1 is SGHRS, CDR2 YFSETQ. This CDR3 contains 13 residues.

This clone was found a few times. The V and J genes are TRBV28 and TRBJ2-7, with 12 bases matching TRBD2. Germline V CDR1 and CDR2: MDHEN, SYDVKM. This CDR3 spans 19 amino acids. Losses at the gene ends were 4 bases for V and 4 bases for J; bases not matched to a gene: 17. CDR3 bases: TGTGCCAGCAGTTGGCCCAGACTAGCGGGAGATTCCGGTCAATACGAGCAGTACTTC. This encodes CASSWPRLAGDSGQYEQYF.

V gene TRBV7-2 combines with J gene TRBJ1-2, with 10 bases that match TRBD1. CDR3 length: 13 residues. With 5 bases clipped from V and 8 bases from J, the junction kept 5 bases outside the gene matches. Germline V gives CDR1 SGHTA, CDR2 FQGNSA. CDR3 DNA: TGTGCCAGCAGCCTCGGACAGGGGGAGGGCTACACCTTC. As protein: CASSLGQGEGYTF.

The chain recombines TRBV7-2 with TRBJ1-5; D might be TRBD1 (6 bases). V was pared by 3 bases and J by 11 bases, with 14 bases between. CDR3 length: 13 amino acids. Germline CDR1 is SGHTA and CDR2 is FQGNSA. The CDR3 spells CASSLGGRLAQHF. The DNA of the CDR3 is TGTGCCAGCAGCTTGGGGGGCCGCCTGGCCCAGCATTTT.

The V gene is TRBV30, the J gene TRBJ1-3, with 8 nucleotides matching TRBD1. The trim removed 4 bases at V and 0 bases at J, leaving 5 bases unmatched. The germline V gene has CDR1 GTSNPN and CDR2 SVGIG (reference sequence). The CDR3 consists of 15 residues. DNA of the CDR3: TGTGCCTGGATTCCTGACAGGGGCTCTGGAAACACCATATATTTT. Translating gives CAWIPDRGSGNTIYF.

This clone counts as medium-sized. This chain connects TRBV15 to TRBJ1-5; tentative D call: TRBD1 (5 bases). V gave up 0 bases and J gave up 4 bases, with 10 bases separating them. The CDR3 contains 15 residues. CDR1 LNHNV and CDR2 YYDKDF come from the germline V gene (reference sequence). CDR3 amino acids: CATSRDPRANQPQHF. The DNA of the CDR3 is TGTGCCACCAGCAGAGATCCCAGGGCAAATCAGCCCCAGCATTTT.